This is a list of T cell receptor beta chains from one sample in a study of cytomegalovirus exposure and HLA in healthy donors. Produced via immunoSEQ multiplex PCR; TCRdb's table is partial and in-frame only. The listing records around 100,000 clones. The sample consisted of PBMCs. Receptors originate from a man aged 40-50 years in good health and CMV-seropositive. CDR3s include the opening cysteine and the closing phenylalanine or tryptophan. A D gene is named only where the DNA matches it firmly.

J | V | D | DNA | CDR3
TRBJ2-2 | TRBV27 | NA | TGTGCCAGCAGTTTAAGATTGCGGGAAGTTAGAACCGGGGAGCTGTTTTTT | CASSLRLREVRTGELFF
TRBJ1-1 | TRBV4-2 | TRBD1 | TGTGCCAGCAGCCAACTATTCGGGACAGGGGCTGAAGCTTTCTTT | CASSQLFGTGAEAFF
TRBJ2-7 | TRBV6-5 | TRBD1 | TGTGCCAGCAGTTATACCACAGGGGGCGTCTACGAGCAGTACTTC | CASSYTTGGVYEQYF
TRBJ2-7 | TRBV5-6 | NA | TGTGCCAGCAACCTCCCCCAGGGGAAAGACGAGCAGTACTTC | CASNLPQGKDEQYF
TRBJ2-5 | TRBV14 | NA | TGTGCCAGCAGCCAGGGATGGGGCGGGGCCCAGTACTTC | CASSQGWGGAQYF
TRBJ2-3 | TRBV7-8 | NA | TGTGCCAGCAGCTTCCTCTCGGGCACAGATACGCAGTATTTT | CASSFLSGTDTQYF
TRBJ1-4 | TRBV28 | NA | TGTGCCAGCAGTTTAGCCGGACAGAATGAAAAACTGTTTTTT | CASSLAGQNEKLFF
TRBJ1-1 | TRBV30 | NA | TGTGCCTGGGAACACGGCGGGGCTGAAGCTTTCTTT | CAWEHGGAEAFF
TRBJ2-1 | TRBV5-1 | TRBD2 | TGCGCCAGCAGCCCGGGGCTAGCGGCGGGAGGTGAGCAGTTCTTC | CASSPGLAAGGEQFF
TRBJ2-3 | TRBV28 | TRBD2 | TGTGCCAGCAGCCCCCCACCGGGACTAGGTTTCGATACGCAGTATTTT | CASSPPPGLGFDTQYF
TRBJ2-2 | TRBV9 | NA | TGTGCCAGCAGCGTAGACGTAGCCGGGGAGCTGTTTTTT | CASSVDVAGELFF
TRBJ2-2 | TRBV27 | NA | TGTGCCAGCACGACCCTCGGCAGCCTAGTTGGGGGGGAGCTGTTTTTT | CASTTLGSLVGGELFF
TRBJ2-7 | TRBV19 | NA | TGTGCCAGTGGAGACAGCTTTTACGAGCAGTACTTC | CASGDSFYEQYF
TRBJ2-1 | TRBV6-1 | TRBD2 | TGTGCCAGCACCGAACTAGCGGGTTACAATGAGCAGTTCTTC | CASTELAGYNEQFF
TRBJ2-1 | TRBV11-2 | TRBD1 | TGTGCCAGCAGCACGGGACAGGGTACTGGTGAGCAGTTCTTC | CASSTGQGTGEQFF
TRBJ2-1 | TRBV7-9 | TRBD2 | TGTGCCAGCAGCTTAGCTAGAGCGGGAGAGGTGGATGAGCAGTTCTTC | CASSLARAGEVDEQFF
TRBJ1-5 | TRBV28 | TRBD1 | TGTGCCAGCAGTACAGGGGCAGTAAATCAGCCCCAGCATTTT | CASSTGAVNQPQHF
TRBJ2-3 | TRBV7-3 | NA | TGTGCCAGCAGCCGGGACTCAAGCACAGATACGCAGTATTTT | CASSRDSSTDTQYF
TRBJ2-1 | TRBV28 | NA | TGTGCCAGCAGTTTAGCAGGACACTACAATGAGCAGTTCTTC | CASSLAGHYNEQFF
TRBJ2-1 | TRBV7-2 | NA | TGTGCCAGCAGCCCAGCGCGGGTCTACAATGAGCAGTTCTTC | CASSPARVYNEQFF
TRBJ2-1 | TRBV7-2 | TRBD2 | TGTGCCAGCAGCGCCCGGAAACTAGCGGGAGTAGGGAGAGGGCAGTTCTTC | CASSARKLAGVGRGQFF
TRBJ2-3 | TRBV30 | TRBD1 | TGTGCCTGGAGTCTCACGGGACAGAGCACAGATACGCAGTATTTT | CAWSLTGQSTDTQYF
TRBJ2-2 | TRBV7-3 | NA | TGTGCCAGCAGCTTCGGGACAACGAACACCGGGGAGCTGTTTTTT | CASSFGTTNTGELFF
TRBJ2-1 | TRBV5-4 | TRBD1 | TGTGCCAGCAGCTTTGTGGGACAGGGCTTCAATGAGCAGTTCTTC | CASSFVGQGFNEQFF
TRBJ2-5 | TRBV14 | TRBD1 | TGTGCCAGCAGCCAAGTAGCAACAGGGGTGGAGACCCAGTACTTC | CASSQVATGVETQYF
TRBJ1-1 | TRBV19 | NA | TGTGCCAGTAGTCGAGACCCCCGGGGCACTGAAGCTTTCTTT | CASSRDPRGTEAFF
TRBJ2-2 | TRBV5-4 | TRBD2 | TGTGCCAGCAGCGCGACTAGCGGGAGGTTGATCGGGGAGCTGTTTTTT | CASSATSGRLIGELFF
TRBJ1-4 | TRBV4-2 | NA | TGTGCCAGCAGCCAAGACGGGGCGGGGAGGGGGGGAGAAAAACTGTTTTTT | CASSQDGAGRGGEKLFF
TRBJ2-7 | TRBV25-1 | TRBD2 | TGTGCCAGCAGTGCTATCGGGGGACTAGCACACGAGCAGTACTTC | CASSAIGGLAHEQYF
TRBJ2-3 | TRBV11-2 | TRBD2 | TGTGCCAGCAGCTTAGTTCTGTCGCTAGCGGGACTCACAGATACGCAGTATTTT | CASSLVLSLAGLTDTQYF
TRBJ1-2 | TRBV14 | NA | TGTGCCAGCAGCCAAGTCCGATTAGGGAGGAGGTATGGCTACACCTTC | CASSQVRLGRRYGYTF
TRBJ2-3 | TRBV18 | NA | TGTGCCAGCTCACCGGGCGGGGCAGATACGCAGTATTTT | CASSPGGADTQYF
TRBJ1-2 | TRBV28 | TRBD1 | TGTGCCAGCAGCGAACTAACGGGACAGGGACTGTATGGCTACACCTTC | CASSELTGQGLYGYTF
TRBJ1-1 | TRBV18 | NA | TGTGCCAGCTCACCACTTACGGGGGACACTGAAGCTTTCTTT | CASSPLTGDTEAFF
TRBJ1-1 | TRBV28 | NA | TGTGCCAGCAGCGCTGCGGCGAACACTGAAGCTTTCTTT | CASSAAANTEAFF